Each of the 22 T cell receptor beta chains below was sequenced from the same sample in a study of blood T cell repertoires in COVID-19. The repertoire was sequenced with immunoSEQ multiplex PCR; TCRdb's copy has only in-frame clones and lacks some. The sample holds around 250,000 clones, roughly 84% seen once. Sequencing was carried out using peripheral blood. The receptors originated from a young woman with acute or convalescent COVID-19.

The genes are TRBV9 and TRBJ1-6; 7 bases agree with TRBD1. With V trimmed by 4 bases and J by 7 bases, 8 bases remained unmatched. The CDR3 contains 15 residues. CDR1 and CDR2 from the germline V gene are SGDLS and YYNGEE. DNA of the CDR3: TGTGCCAGCAGCAGGAATCCGGGACAGAATTCACCCCTCCACTTT. Protein: CASSRNPGQNSPLHF.

CDR3 bases: TGTGCCAGCAGTGAGTTAGCTGGATCCTATGGCTACACCTTC. Encoded protein: CASSELAGSYGYTF. The chain carries TRBV6-6 and TRBJ1-2; no clear D. The CDR3 totals 14 residues. The germline V gene has CDR1 MNHNY and CDR2 SVGAGI (reference sequence). V shed 5 bases and J shed 4 bases, with 14 bases lying between them.

This clone turned up a few times. This sequence joins TRBV13 and TRBJ1-4; TRBD1 agrees at 9 bases. Germline V gene lookup returns CDR1 PRHDT and CDR2 FYEKMQ (reference sequence). This CDR3 contains 20 residues. J was trimmed by 6 bases and V by 4 bases; bases with no gene match: 21. The CDR3 sequence is CASSSYRRDRVGGDDEKLFF. As DNA, the CDR3 is TGTGCCAGCAGCTCATATAGACGGGACAGGGTGGGAGGTGACGATGAAAAACTGTTTTTT.

This clone was observed a few times. J is TRBJ2-7 and V is TRBV15; TRBD1 aligns across 9 bases. Germline CDR1 and CDR2: LNHNV and YYDKDF (reference sequence). Losses at the gene ends were 3 bases for V and 5 bases for J; bases not matched to a gene: 8. The CDR3 covers 15 residues. The CDR3 loop is CATSRGHRGHDEQYF. In DNA form, the CDR3 reads TGTGCCACCAGCAGGGGACACAGGGGGCACGACGAGCAGTACTTC. Full variable domain (outside the CDR3, taken from reference TRBV15 and TRBJ2-7): DAMVIQNPRYQVTQFGKPVTLSCSQTLNHNVMYWYQQKSSQAPKLLFHYYDKDFNNEADTPDNFQSRRPNTSFCFLDIRSPGLGDTAMYLCATSRGHRGHDEQYFGPGTRLTVT.

J is TRBJ2-7 and V is TRBV9, with 9 positions matching TRBD1. Losses at the gene ends were 4 bases for V and 7 bases for J; bases not matched to a gene: 12. The CDR3 has 15 amino acids. The germline V gene has CDR1 SGDLS and CDR2 YYNGEE. Here the CDR3 DNA reads TGTGCCAGCAGCCCGGGACAGGGCCCACTGTTGGAGCAGTACTTC. Translating gives CASSPGQGPLLEQYF.

The J gene is TRBJ2-5, the V gene TRBV7-8, with 8 bases fitting TRBD1. With 2 bases clipped from V and 5 bases from J, the junction kept 7 bases outside the gene matches. Germline CDR1 is SGHVS and CDR2 is FQNEAQ. The CDR3 sequence is 15 residues long. The CDR3 here is CASSLPAGGIETQYF. Written as DNA, the CDR3 is TGTGCCAGCAGCTTACCGGCAGGGGGCATCGAGACCCAGTACTTC.

The chain combines TRBV7-9 with TRBJ1-5; the D gene is possibly TRBD1 (5 bases). Germline CDR1 is SEHNR and CDR2 is FQNEAQ (reference sequence). CDR3 length equals 15 residues. Trimming took 5 bases from V and 5 from J, leaving 16 bases between them. CDR3 sequence reads: CASSPLGGADQPQHF. Here the CDR3 DNA reads TGTGCCAGCAGCCCCCTAGGAGGGGCGGATCAGCCCCAGCATTTT.

This chain links TRBV20-1 with TRBJ1-3, with unresolved D. Germline V gene lookup returns CDR1 DFQATT and CDR2 SNEGSKA (reference sequence). This CDR3 is 11 amino acids long. Trimming removed 3 bases from V and 3 bases from J, with 3 bases in between. CDR3 nucleotides: TGCAGTGCTAGCAATGGAAACACCATATATTTT. This encodes CSASNGNTIYF.

V usage is TRBV27 and J usage is TRBJ1-3, with D possibly TRBD1 on 5 matching bases. The CDR3 sequence is 17 residues long. V was pared by 5 bases and J by 2 bases, with 19 bases between. In germline, CDR1 is MNHEY, CDR2 SMNVEV (reference sequence). The CDR3 region has the DNA TGTGCCAGCAGTCCCCGGGCCCAGGGTCCTGCTGGAAACACCATATATTTT. It codes for CASSPRAQGPAGNTIYF.

The genes are TRBV7-6 and TRBJ2-7; tentative D call: TRBD2 (6 bases). The CDR3 consists of 13 residues. V lost 5 bases and J 3 bases, leaving 11 bases between the germline ends. Germline CDR1 SGHVS, CDR2 FNYEAQ. This chain's CDR3 is CASSPQGLYEQYF. The CDR3 DNA is TGTGCCAGCAGCCCCCAGGGACTCTACGAGCAGTACTTC.

The chain employs TRBV19 and TRBJ2-7, with TRBD2 matching 7 bases. Trimming took 3 bases from V and 2 from J; bases not matched to a gene: 7. The germline V gene has CDR1 LNHDA and CDR2 SQIVND (reference sequence). The CDR3 has 15 residues. The CDR3 bases are TGTGCCAGTAGTATGGCGGGGGTTTCTGCCTACGAGCAGTACTTC. Translating gives CASSMAGVSAYEQYF.

The V call is TRBV7-2, the J call TRBJ2-7, with no clear D. The ends were cut back, 5 bases at V and 0 bases at J, with 11 bases in the middle. CDR3 size: 14 residues. Germline assignment: CDR1 SGHTA and CDR2 FQGNSA. CDR3 in DNA: TGTGCCAGCAGCCCTCGACAAGCCTCCTACGAGCAGTACTTC. Its protein is CASSPRQASYEQYF. Full variable domain (missing parts from reference TRBV7-2 and TRBJ2-7): GAGVSQSPSNKVTEKGKDVELRCDPISGHTALYWYRQSLGQGLEFLIYFQGNSAPDKSGLPSDRFSAERTGGSVSTLTIQRTQQEDSAVYLCASSPRQASYEQYFGPGTRLTVT.

This clone came up a few times. The rearrangement uses TRBV14 and TRBJ2-1, with D perhaps TRBD1 (5 bases). V lost 3 bases and J 5 bases, leaving 11 bases between the germline ends. CDR1 SGHDN and CDR2 FVKESK come from the germline V gene. CDR3 length: 14 residues. CDR3 nucleotide sequence: TGTGCCAGCAGCCATCTCCCGACAGACAATGAGCAGTTCTTC. This codes for CASSHLPTDNEQFF. The full variable domain, with the rest looked up from reference TRBV14 and TRBJ2-1, is EAGVTQFPSHSVIEKGQTVTLRCDPISGHDNLYWYRRVMGKEIKFLLHFVKESKQDESGMPNNRFLAERTGGTYSTLKVQPAELEDSGVYFCASSHLPTDNEQFFGPGTRLTVL.

This clone has just one count. J is TRBJ1-2 and V is TRBV30; the match to TRBD1 covers 7 bases. CDR1 is GTSNPN and CDR2 is SVGIG in the germline V gene (reference sequence). The V segment lost 0 bases and the J segment 5 bases; nucleotides outside the gene matches: 3. The length of the CDR3 is 13 residues. DNA of the CDR3: TGTGCCTGGAGTGTAGGGACAGCTTATGGCTACACCTTC. It encodes CAWSVGTAYGYTF.

The CDR3 reads CASSLQVDRNSPLHF. In DNA, the CDR3 is TGCGCCAGCAGCTTGCAAGTGGACAGAAATTCACCCCTCCACTTT. The rearrangement links TRBV5-1 to TRBJ1-6; possible D gene TRBD1, 6 bases. Trimming cost V 1 base and J 7 bases, with 12 bases left between them. The CDR3 has 15 residues. Germline V lookup: CDR1 SGHRS, CDR2 YFSETQ. Full variable domain (outside the CDR3, taken from reference TRBV5-1 and TRBJ1-6): KAGVTQTPRYLIKTRGQQVTLSCSPISGHRSVSWYQQTPGQGLQFLFEYFSETQRNKGNFPGRFSGRQFSNSRSEMNVSTLELGDSALYLCASSLQVDRNSPLHFGNGTRLTVT.

V and J are TRBV27 and TRBJ1-4, with D tentatively TRBD1 (6 bases). Trimming removed 4 bases from V and 4 bases from J, with 13 bases in between. Germline-derived CDR1 and CDR2 are MNHEY and SMNVEV (reference sequence). This CDR3 contains 15 residues. The CDR3 coding sequence is TGTGCCAGCAGTTCCCCGGACAGCTTTAATGAAAAACTGTTTTTT. Amino acids: CASSSPDSFNEKLFF.

The genes are TRBV15 and TRBJ2-2; TRBD1 aligns across 7 bases. J was trimmed by 6 bases and V by 0 bases; bases with no gene match: 1. The CDR3 runs 14 residues. CDR1 is LNHNV and CDR2 is YYDKDF in the germline V gene (reference sequence). The CDR3 nucleotides read TGTGCCACCAGCAGAGAACAGGGGTCCGGGGAGCTGTTTTTT. Translated: CATSREQGSGELFF.

V usage is TRBV12-3 or TRBV12-4 and J usage is TRBJ1-2; perhaps TRBD1 as D (5 bases). This CDR3 region has 12 residues. Trimming pared 1 base from V and 10 bases from J, leaving 10 bases between. CDR3 DNA: TGTGCCAGCAGTTTAGGTCAGGGTGACTACACCTTC. This gives the protein CASSLGQGDYTF.

The rearrangement uses TRBV10-3 and TRBJ2-1, with D possibly matching TRBD1 (8 bases). V was clipped by 0 bases and J by 7 bases, with 16 bases between them. CDR3 length: 16 amino acids. CDR1 is ENHRY and CDR2 is SYGVKD in the germline V gene. The CDR3 DNA follows: TGTGCCATCAGTGAGTCGATCGGACAGGGAGGGAATGAGCAGTTCTTC. It codes for CAISESIGQGGNEQFF.

J is TRBJ2-4 and V is TRBV3-1 (or the pseudogene TRBV3-2); 9 positions agree with TRBD1. Per germline, CDR1 LGHDT and CDR2 YNNKEL (reference sequence). The V gene end was trimmed by 6 bases and the J gene end by 5 bases; junction bases not matched to a gene: 5. The CDR3 runs to 14 residues. CDR3 sequence reads: CASRTQGAENIQYF. The CDR3 nucleotides read TGTGCCAGCAGGACACAGGGGGCCGAAAACATTCAGTACTTC.

The chain joins TRBV5-1 to TRBJ2-1, with 9 positions matching TRBD2. The CDR3 consists of 14 residues. Unmatched junction bases numbered 8, after V lost 5 bases and J lost 8 bases. Germline V gives CDR1 SGHRS, CDR2 YFSETQ. The CDR3 DNA is TGCGCCAGCAGGGGACTAGCCCCCGCTTATGAGCAGTTCTTC. Protein sequence: CASRGLAPAYEQFF.

The rearrangement uses TRBV4-1 and TRBJ1-4, with D possibly being TRBD1 (5 bases). The CDR3 totals 14 residues. V lost 4 bases to trimming and J lost 7 bases, with 13 bases between them. The germline V gene encodes CDR1 MGHRA and CDR2 YSYEKL. In DNA form, the CDR3 reads TGCGCCAGCAGCCTAGACAGCGGGGGTGAAAAACTGTTTTTT. Translation gives CASSLDSGGEKLFF.